The 16 T cell receptor beta chains in this list originate from one sample, sequenced in a study of cytomegalovirus exposure and HLA in healthy donors. The primer mix had 60 Vbeta and 13 Jbeta primers. Measured with immunoSEQ multiplex PCR; TCRdb has only the in-frame clones, and not every one. The sample records over 150,000 clones, about four fifths being singletons. Material: PBMCs. Receptors originate from a male donor in good health and CMV-seronegative.

V gene TRBV9 combines with J gene TRBJ2-1; D may be TRBD2 (6 bases). The CDR3 has 15 amino acids. V gave up 7 bases and J gave up 5 bases, with 19 bases separating them. Per germline, CDR1 SGDLS and CDR2 YYNGEE. CDR3 bases: TGTGCCAGCGGGCTCTTTCGGGAGACGAACAATGAGCAGTTCTTC. Residues: CASGLFRETNNEQFF.

The gene calls are TRBV30 and TRBJ2-7, with TRBD2 identical over 8 bases. J was trimmed by 11 bases and V by 0 bases; bases with no gene match: 9. The CDR3 is made up of 13 amino acids. Per the germline V gene, CDR1 is GTSNPN and CDR2 is SVGIG (reference sequence). CDR3 sequence reads: CAWSVRMRGEEYF. CDR3 bases: TGTGCCTGGAGTGTACGCATGCGGGGGGAGGAGTACTTC.

Comments on this clone: The junction departs from the called germline gene at one end, perhaps through a read error. The CDR3 bases are TGTGCCAGCAGTATACTCACAGGGGGCGTTGGCCACACCTTC. Protein sequence: CASSILTGGVGHTF. J is TRBJ1-2 and V is TRBV28; 9 bases align to TRBD1. CDR1 is MDHEN and CDR2 is SYDVKM in the germline V gene. The CDR3 is made up of 14 amino acids.

The chain links TRBV4-1 to TRBJ1-2; 9 bases are shared with TRBD1. Germline V CDR1 and CDR2: MGHRA, YSYEKL. The junction had 9 bases not matched to a gene; V was cut back by 3 bases and J by 1 base. The CDR3 is 17 amino acids. The CDR3 DNA is TGCGCCAGCAGCCATAAAAGGACAGGGGAGATTAACTATGGCTACACCTTC. It yields the protein CASSHKRTGEINYGYTF.

DNA of the CDR3: TGTGCCAGTAGAGATGGACAGGGGGGAGAAAAACTGTTTTTT. Translating it yields CASRDGQGGEKLFF. This sequence joins TRBV19 and TRBJ1-4, with 10 bases aligning to TRBD1. The CDR3 is made up of 14 amino acids. Trimming removed 6 bases from V and 8 bases from J; junction bases left unmatched: 6. Looked up from germline, CDR1 is LNHDA and CDR2 is SQIVND (reference sequence). The full variable domain, with the rest looked up from reference TRBV19 and TRBJ1-4, is DGGITQSPKYLFRKEGQNVTLSCEQNLNHDAMYWYRQDPGQGLRLIYYSQIVNDFQKGDIAEGYSVSREKKESFPLTVTSAQKNPTAFYLCASRDGQGGEKLFFGSGTQLSVL.

The chain joins TRBV6-4 to TRBJ2-1, with a weak D call TRBD2 (5 bases). Germline V gene lookup returns CDR1 MRHNA and CDR2 SNTAGT. V dropped 5 bases and J dropped 4 bases, with 9 bases sitting between them. This CDR3 region has 13 residues. The CDR3 spells CASSRETYNEQFF. The CDR3, as DNA: TGTGCCAGCAGTCGGGAAACTTACAATGAGCAGTTCTTC.

This rearrangement joins TRBV28 to TRBJ2-7, with D uncertain. The CDR3 covers 12 residues. Trimming cost V 6 bases and J 2 bases, with 8 bases left between them. Germline assignment: CDR1 MDHEN and CDR2 SYDVKM. CDR3 protein: CASSRNTYEQYF. CDR3 coding DNA: TGTGCCAGCAGCCGCAACACCTACGAGCAGTACTTC.

To note about this clone: One junction end does not reproduce the germline sequence, and a read error may be involved. The CDR3 protein is CASRLGGGPTYEQYF. The CDR3 nucleotides read TGTGCCAGCAGATTAGGAGGGGGCCCGACCTACGAGCAGTACTTC. The J gene is TRBJ2-7, the V gene TRBV7-9, with D possibly matching TRBD1 (7 bases). Germline V CDR1 and CDR2: SEHNR, FQNEAQ (reference sequence). The CDR3 sequence is 15 residues long.

This chain uses TRBV6-1 with TRBJ2-3, with D tentatively TRBD2 (5 bases). V was cut by 6 bases and J by 5 bases, with 15 bases left in between. The CDR3 extends over 14 amino acids. The germline CDR1 and CDR2 sequences are MNHNS and SASEGT. The CDR3 DNA sequence: TGTGCCAGCAGCCCGGGATACGACGGAGATACGCAGTATTTT. Translated, it gives CASSPGYDGDTQYF.

As regards this clone: Other DNA sequences within the sample encode an identical CDR3. The J gene is TRBJ2-1, the V gene TRBV6-6, with 7 bases that match TRBD2. Germline V CDR1 and CDR2: MNHNY, SVGAGI (reference sequence). The CDR3 sequence is 15 residues long. V lost 6 bases and J lost 4; bases outside the gene matches: 9. The CDR3, as DNA: TGTGCCAGCAGCTACCCGACTAGCCAGTACAATGAGCAGTTCTTC. Its translation is CASSYPTSQYNEQFF.

This clone was picked up a small number of times. The genes are TRBV6-6 and TRBJ2-5; D is undetermined. The CDR3 length is 11 residues. CDR1 MNHNY and CDR2 SVGAGI come from the germline V gene (reference sequence). V was clipped by 7 bases and J by 4 bases, with 7 bases between them. CDR3 loop: CASTPGETQYF. The DNA of the CDR3 is TGTGCCAGCACCCCGGGAGAGACCCAGTACTTC.

This sequence joins TRBV12-5 and TRBJ2-1, with a possible D match to TRBD2 (6 bases). V lost 7 bases, J lost 9 bases, and 16 bases lay in between. Per the germline V gene, CDR1 is LGHNT and CDR2 is FRNRAP. The CDR3 covers 13 residues. CDR3 sequence: CASAGPGAGEQFF. The CDR3 coding sequence is TGTGCTAGTGCGGGGCCGGGAGCTGGTGAGCAGTTCTTC.

The chain is built from TRBV7-9 and TRBJ1-1, with D uncertain. Germline assignment: CDR1 SEHNR and CDR2 FQNEAQ (reference sequence). Trimming took 5 bases from V and 7 from J, leaving 11 bases between them. This CDR3 has 12 residues. The CDR3 DNA reads TGTGCCAGCAGCCCTCTTTCGTTTGAAGCTTTCTTT. Residues: CASSPLSFEAFF.

This clone was seen only once. The J gene is TRBJ1-5, the V gene TRBV29-1; a weak D match, TRBD1 (5 bases). The CDR3 consists of 13 residues. Trimming cost V 7 bases and J 3 bases, with 13 bases left between them. The V gene's germline CDR1 is SQVTM and CDR2 ANQGSEA. CDR3 protein: CSAVTDYNQPQHF. In DNA, the CDR3 is TGCAGCGCCGTGACAGATTACAATCAGCCCCAGCATTTT. Using reference TRBV29-1 and TRBJ1-5 for the parts outside the CDR3, the full variable domain is SAVISQKPSRDICQRGTSLTIQCQVDSQVTMMFWYRQQPGQSLTLIATANQGSEATYESGFVIDKFPISRPNLTFSTLTVSNMSPEDSSIYLCSAVTDYNQPQHFGDGTRLSIL.

CDR3: CASSSTGSPDQPQHF. The DNA of the CDR3 is TGTGCCAGCAGCTCGACAGGGAGCCCGGATCAGCCCCAGCATTTT. The rearrangement joins TRBV7-9 to TRBJ1-5; 7 bases match TRBD1. V lost 4 bases, J lost 5 bases, and 8 bases stayed unmatched. There are 15 residues in the CDR3. Germline lookup yields CDR1 SEHNR and CDR2 FQNEAQ (reference sequence).

V usage is TRBV10-3 and J usage is TRBJ1-5, with TRBD1 matching over 10 bases. V shed 7 bases, J shed 6 bases, and the junction held 6 bases outside the gene matches. The CDR3 spans 14 residues. Looked up from germline, CDR1 is ENHRY and CDR2 is SYGVKD. The DNA of the CDR3 is TGTGCCATCAAGGGACAGGGGCCCTTTCAGCCCCAGCATTTT. Its translation is CAIKGQGPFQPQHF.